A single sample gave rise to the 4 T cell receptor beta chains below, sequenced in a study of cytomegalovirus exposure and HLA in healthy donors. Researchers ran the PCR with 60 Vbeta and 13 Jbeta primers. The repertoire was sequenced with immunoSEQ multiplex PCR; TCRdb's copy has only in-frame clones and lacks some. The table records more than 110,000 clones, 78% of them present only once. Input material: PBMCs. The origin of the receptors is a male donor in good health and CMV-seronegative.

The chain recombines TRBV6-6 with TRBJ2-2; the match to TRBD1 covers 7 bases. From germline, CDR1 is MNHNY and CDR2 SVGAGI (reference sequence). V was clipped by 5 bases and J by 7 bases; unmatched bases: 4. This CDR3 spans 13 amino acids. CDR3 amino acids: CASSPRTGGELFF. For the CDR3, the DNA is TGTGCCAGCAGTCCAAGGACAGGCGGGGAGCTGTTTTTT.

The CDR3 DNA reads as TGTGCCAGCAGTCCGACTAGCGGGAGGTCTCGGGGCGAGCAGTACTTC. Translating it yields CASSPTSGRSRGEQYF. This chain uses TRBV5-4 with TRBJ2-7; 13 positions agree with TRBD2. Germline lookup yields CDR1 SGHNT and CDR2 YYREEE (reference sequence). The junction had 11 bases not matched to a gene; V was cut back by 5 bases and J by 6 bases. The CDR3 sequence is 16 residues long.

V and J are TRBV5-1 and TRBJ2-1; 14 nucleotides line up with TRBD2. The CDR3 is 16 amino acids. J gave up 10 bases and V 4 bases, and 10 bases lay outside the gene matches. CDR1 is SGHRS, CDR2 YFSETQ, per germline. The CDR3 reads CASSPGLAGGLVEQFF. DNA for the CDR3: TGCGCCAGCAGCCCCGGACTAGCGGGGGGTCTCGTCGAGCAGTTCTTC.

This clone was found once. The rearrangement uses TRBV30 and TRBJ1-6; 7 nucleotides line up with TRBD1. Losses at the gene ends were 3 bases for V and 7 bases for J; bases not matched to a gene: 0. CDR1 and CDR2 (germline): GTSNPN, SVGIG (reference sequence). The CDR3 loop spans 12 amino acids. CDR3 loop: CAWSRGNSPLHF. Written as DNA, the CDR3 is TGTGCCTGGAGCAGGGGGAATTCACCCCTCCACTTT.